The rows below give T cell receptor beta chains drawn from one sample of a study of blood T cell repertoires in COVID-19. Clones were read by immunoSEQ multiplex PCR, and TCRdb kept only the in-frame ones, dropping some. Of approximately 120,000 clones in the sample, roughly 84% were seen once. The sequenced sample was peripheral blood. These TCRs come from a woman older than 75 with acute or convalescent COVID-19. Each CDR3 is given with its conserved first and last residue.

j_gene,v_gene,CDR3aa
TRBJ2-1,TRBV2,CASNQAGAPQEQFF
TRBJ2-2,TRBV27,CASTLGLAGSANTGELFF
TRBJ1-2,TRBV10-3,CAISLGTGKVSWGYTF
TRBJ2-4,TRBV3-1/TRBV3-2,CASSQAGFGKNIQYF
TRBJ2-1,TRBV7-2,CASSLATSAHEQFF
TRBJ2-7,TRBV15,CATSRAGTGNEQYF
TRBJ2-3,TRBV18,CASSPVNTRTDTQYF
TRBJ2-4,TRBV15,CATSRGQPFHPENIQYF
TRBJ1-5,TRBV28,CASRNTGTGQPQHF
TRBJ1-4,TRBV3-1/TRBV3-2,CASTPDRNEKLFF
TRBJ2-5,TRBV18,CASSLGSQETQYF
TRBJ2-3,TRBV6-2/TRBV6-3,CASSYSGTSAPGTQYF
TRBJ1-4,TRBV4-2,CASSPRGQGGNEKLFF
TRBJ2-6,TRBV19,CASSRAQGDNGANVLTF
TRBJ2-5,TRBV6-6,CASSYQRPYQETQYF
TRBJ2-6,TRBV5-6,CASSFYGLSGANVLTF
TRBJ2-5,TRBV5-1,CASSLGRSRFETQYF
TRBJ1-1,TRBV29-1,CSARTGGNTEAFF
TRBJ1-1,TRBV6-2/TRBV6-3,CASSYRRGNTEAFF
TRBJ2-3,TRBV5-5,CASSLVSGGSTDTQYF
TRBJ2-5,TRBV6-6,CASSYGPPETQYF
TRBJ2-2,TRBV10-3,CATGAGADTGELFF
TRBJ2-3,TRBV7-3,CASSSWGGGRTDTQYF
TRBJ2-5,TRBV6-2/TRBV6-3,CASSYSGTSGFYERTQETQYF
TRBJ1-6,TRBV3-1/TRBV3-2,CASSPRLESPLHF
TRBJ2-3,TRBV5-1,CASSDRQGENTQYF
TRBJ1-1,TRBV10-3,CAISKGQGAGGGTEAFF
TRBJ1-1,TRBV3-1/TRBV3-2,CASSQARPRNTEAFF
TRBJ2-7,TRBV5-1,CASSLGQDNYEQYF
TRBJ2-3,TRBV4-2,CASSQAPSLAGDRDTQYF
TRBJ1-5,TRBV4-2,CASSQAERQGSQPQHF
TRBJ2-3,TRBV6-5,CASSYSGGLLTDTQYF
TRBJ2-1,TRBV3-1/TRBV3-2,CASSPVPGTSGGNTEQFF
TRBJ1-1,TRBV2,CASSPGFSEAFF
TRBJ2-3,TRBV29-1,CSVGVRGSTDTQYF
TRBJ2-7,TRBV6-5,CASKPFGQGSYEQYF
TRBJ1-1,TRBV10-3,CAITGGLNTEAFF
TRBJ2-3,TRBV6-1,CASSDLAISTDTQYF
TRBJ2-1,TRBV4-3,CASSGGSYNEQFF
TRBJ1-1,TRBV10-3,CAISSGTGADEAFF
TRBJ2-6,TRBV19,CASKSGRGGSGANVLTF